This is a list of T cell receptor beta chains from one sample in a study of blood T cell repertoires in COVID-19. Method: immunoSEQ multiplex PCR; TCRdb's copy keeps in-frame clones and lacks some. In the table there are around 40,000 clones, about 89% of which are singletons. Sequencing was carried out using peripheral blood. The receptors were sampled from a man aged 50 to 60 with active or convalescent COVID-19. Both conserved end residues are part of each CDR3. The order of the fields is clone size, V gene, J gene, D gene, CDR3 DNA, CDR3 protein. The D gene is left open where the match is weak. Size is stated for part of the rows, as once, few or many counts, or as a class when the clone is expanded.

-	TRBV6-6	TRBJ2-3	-	TGTGCCAGCAGTCGATCTGGCGGGGATACGCAGTATTTT	CASSRSGGDTQYF
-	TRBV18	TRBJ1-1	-	TGTGCCAGCTCACCGACAGTCTCGGCCAGGAACACTGAAGCTTTCTTT	CASSPTVSARNTEAFF
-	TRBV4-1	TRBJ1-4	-	TGCGCCAGCAGCCACGGTTTCTTAGGGGATGAAAAACTGTTTTTT	CASSHGFLGDEKLFF
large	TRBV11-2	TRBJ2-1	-	TGTGCCAGCAGCTTAGAGGTTTCCTACGGGACCTACAATGAGCAGTTCTTC	CASSLEVSYGTYNEQFF
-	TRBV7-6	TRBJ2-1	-	TGTGCCAGCAGCTGGGGAGGGGGGGGAAGTGAGCAGTTCTTC	CASSWGGGGSEQFF
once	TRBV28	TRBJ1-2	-	TGTGCCAGCAGTTTAGACAGGAACTATGGCTACACCTTC	CASSLDRNYGYTF
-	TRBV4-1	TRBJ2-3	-	TGCGCCAGCAGCCAGGGGCCAGAGGTTCCGTCAGATACGCAGTATTTT	CASSQGPEVPSDTQYF
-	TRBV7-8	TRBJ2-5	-	TGTGCCAGCAGCGGGGGCTACCAAGAGACCCAGTACTTC	CASSGGYQETQYF
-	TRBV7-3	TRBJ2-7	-	TGTGCCAGCAGCTTACGCAGCGGAAGCTCCTACGAGCAGTACTTC	CASSLRSGSSYEQYF
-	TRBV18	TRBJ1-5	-	TGTGCCAGCTCACCAGCGGGGGGCAATCAGCCCCAGCATTTT	CASSPAGGNQPQHF
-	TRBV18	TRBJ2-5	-	TGTGCCAGCTCACCATGGGAGACAGGATGGGAGACCCAGTACTTC	CASSPWETGWETQYF
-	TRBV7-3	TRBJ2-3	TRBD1	TGTGCCAGCAGCCTCCAGACAGGGGGGCAGAATACGCAGTATTTT	CASSLQTGGQNTQYF
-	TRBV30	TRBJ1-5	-	TGTGCCTGGAGTGTACAGGCCGAACAGCCCCAGCATTTT	CAWSVQAEQPQHF
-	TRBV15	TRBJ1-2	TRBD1	TGTGCCACCAGCAGGCCCGATCGGATCTCGGCAGGGGGGTTCTATGGCTACACCTTC	CATSRPDRISAGGFYGYTF
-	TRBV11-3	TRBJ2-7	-	TGTGCCAGCAGCCCTAAATCTTACGAGCAGTACTTC	CASSPKSYEQYF
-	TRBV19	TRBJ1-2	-	TGTGCCAGTAGGGTTGGTGGAGTCACCTTTTTTTCTGGCTACACCTTC	CASRVGGVTFFSGYTF
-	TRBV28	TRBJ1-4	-	TGTGCCAGCAGTTTATGGACAGCGAATAATGAAAAACTGTTTTTT	CASSLWTANNEKLFF
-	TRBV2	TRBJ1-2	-	TGTGCCAGCAGTGATGCCGGGAGCAGAAATTACTATGGCTACACCTTC	CASSDAGSRNYYGYTF
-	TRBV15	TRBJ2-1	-	TGTGCCACCAGCAGAGCCTTCTTAGGGCGGGCCGCTCAAGGTCGTGAGCAGTTCTTC	CATSRAFLGRAAQGREQFF
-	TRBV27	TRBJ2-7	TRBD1	TGTGCCAGCAGTTTTAGGGGGCAGCAAGCCTACGAGCAGTACTTC	CASSFRGQQAYEQYF
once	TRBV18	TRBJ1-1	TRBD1	TGTGCCAGCTCCGGACAGGCGAACACTGAAGCTTTCTTT	CASSGQANTEAFF
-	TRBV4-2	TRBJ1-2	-	TGTGCCAGCACTCAGCTACCCAGGGGAGACTATGGCTACACCTTC	CASTQLPRGDYGYTF
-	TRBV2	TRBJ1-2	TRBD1	TGTGCCAGCAGTGACGACAGGGGGGGAGTTGGCTACACCTTC	CASSDDRGGVGYTF
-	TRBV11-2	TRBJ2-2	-	TGTGCCAGCACCGTTGGACAGACGAACACCGGGGAGCTGTTTTTT	CASTVGQTNTGELFF
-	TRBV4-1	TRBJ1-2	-	TGCGCCAGCAGCCAATCGGTAACGACAGGCTCCCTTCATACCTACACCTTC	CASSQSVTTGSLHTYTF
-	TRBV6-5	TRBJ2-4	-	TGTGCCAGCAGTCCGGGACTCTTAGCCAAAAACATTCAGTACTTC	CASSPGLLAKNIQYF
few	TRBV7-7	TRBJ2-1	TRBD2	TGTGCCAGCAGCTTTCTGGGGGCAGCGGGAGGGGTAAATGAGCAGTTCTTC	CASSFLGAAGGVNEQFF
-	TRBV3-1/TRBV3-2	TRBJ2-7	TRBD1	TGTGCCAGCAGCCTCTATTCCGGACAGGGGTTGGACGAGCAGTACTTC	CASSLYSGQGLDEQYF
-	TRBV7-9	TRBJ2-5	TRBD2	TGTGCCAGCACCTCATGGGGGACTAGTCAAGAGACCCAGTACTTC	CASTSWGTSQETQYF
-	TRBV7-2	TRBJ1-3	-	TGTGCCAGCAGCTTAGACAAGGGGAGAAACACCATATATTTT	CASSLDKGRNTIYF
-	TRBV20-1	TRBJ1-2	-	TGCAGTGCTAGTGCAGGGGTATGGGCTTATGGCTACACCTTC	CSASAGVWAYGYTF
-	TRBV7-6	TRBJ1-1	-	TGTGCCAGCAGCTTACTGGAAGGACAGCAGAACACTGAAGCTTTCTTT	CASSLLEGQQNTEAFF
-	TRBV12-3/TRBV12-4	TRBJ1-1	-	TGTGCCAGTAAATCAGAGGTTCAGACTGAAGCTTTCTTT	CASKSEVQTEAFF
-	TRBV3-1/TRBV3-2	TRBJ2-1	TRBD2	TGTGCCAGCAGCCCGAATAGCGGGGGGAGGTATGAGCAGTTCTTC	CASSPNSGGRYEQFF
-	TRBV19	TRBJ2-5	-	TGTGCCAGTAGTATAACCTCAACAACCTGGTACCAAGAGACCCAGTACTTC	CASSITSTTWYQETQYF
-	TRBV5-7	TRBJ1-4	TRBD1	TGTGCCAGCAGCTTGAGGGGACAGGGGGTTGAAAAACTGTTTTTT	CASSLRGQGVEKLFF
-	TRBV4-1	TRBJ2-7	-	TGCGCCAGCAGCCCCCAGACAACGACCTACGAGCAGTACTTC	CASSPQTTTYEQYF
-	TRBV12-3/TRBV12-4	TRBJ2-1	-	TGTGCCAGCAGCGAGACGGGGGAAAATGAGCAGTTCTTC	CASSETGENEQFF
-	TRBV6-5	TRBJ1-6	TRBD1	TGTGCCAGCAGTTACCAGGGACAGAATAATTCACCCCTCCACTTT	CASSYQGQNNSPLHF
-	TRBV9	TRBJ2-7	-	TGTGCCAGCAGCGTAGCGGCGGCCTACGAGCAGTACTTC	CASSVAAAYEQYF
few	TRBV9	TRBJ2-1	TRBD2	TGTGCCAGCAGCGTTATTGGACTAGCGGGTGGGACATACAATGAGCAGTTCTTC	CASSVIGLAGGTYNEQFF
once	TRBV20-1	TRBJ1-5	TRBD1	TGCAGTGCTAGTGAAACAGGGGGGAGCAATCAGCCCCAGCATTTT	CSASETGGSNQPQHF
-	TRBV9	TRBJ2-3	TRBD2	TGTGCCAGCAGCGTAGATCACGGACTAGCGGGAGGCTTTAGCACAGATACGCAGTATTTT	CASSVDHGLAGGFSTDTQYF
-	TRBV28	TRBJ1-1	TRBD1	TGTGCCAGCAGGGGGACAGCGCTTATTTCTGAAGCTTTCTTT	CASRGTALISEAFF
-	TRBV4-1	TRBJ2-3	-	TGCGCCAGCAGCCCCAGGCGCTTCACAGATACGCAGTATTTT	CASSPRRFTDTQYF
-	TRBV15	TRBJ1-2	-	TGTGCCACCAGCAGAGTTGGCGGGGTCGAGGGCTACACCTTC	CATSRVGGVEGYTF
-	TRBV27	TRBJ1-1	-	TGTGCCAGCAAGAAGTTTTCCGGGACAACGAACACTGAAGCTTTCTTT	CASKKFSGTTNTEAFF
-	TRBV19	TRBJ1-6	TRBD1	TGTGCCAGTAGAGAGACAGGGGCCTCCTATAATTCACCCCTCCACTTT	CASRETGASYNSPLHF
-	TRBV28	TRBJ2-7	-	TGTGCCAGCAGCCTTGCCTACGAGCAGTACTTC	CASSLAYEQYF